The 8 T cell receptor beta chains listed next were all sequenced from one sample in a study of T-cell memory formation after mild COVID-19. TCRdb redid the calling of the 5' RACE reads with MiXCR, one entry per CDR3 protein. The data show around 430,000 distinct CDR3 sequences, about 15% seen once. Sequenced material: PBMCs or a T cell subset sorted from them (not recorded which). These receptors were taken from a man aged 18 to 30 who had mild COVID-19 (a few samples of this study predate the infection). Cell type and time point are not known.

This clonotype came up a few times. This chain uses TRBV6-5 with TRBJ2-5; tentatively, D is TRBD2 (5 bases). The length of the CDR3 is 14 residues. Germline assignment: CDR1 MNHEY and CDR2 SVGAGI. The V gene lost 3 bases and the J gene lost 9 bases, with 17 bases spanning the gap. The CDR3 loop reads CASSYDWELEAQYF. The DNA of the CDR3 is TGTGCCAGCAGTTATGATTGGGAATTGGAGGCCCAGTACTTC.

The chain has TRBV7-2 and TRBJ2-5; no reliable D call. Germline V gene lookup returns CDR1 SGHTA and CDR2 FQGNSA. V shed 0 bases and J shed 4 bases, with 9 bases lying between them. The CDR3 has 14 amino acids. The CDR3 spells CASSLALASETQYF. The CDR3 DNA sequence: TGTGCCAGCAGCTTAGCGCTGGCGTCAGAGACCCAGTACTTC.

A word on this clonotype: The junction departs from the called germline gene at one end, perhaps through a read error. V and J are TRBV4-3 and TRBJ1-2; 8 bases agree with TRBD1. The germline V gene has CDR1 LGHNA and CDR2 YSLEER. The CDR3 sequence is 15 residues long. The CDR3: CASSQERTGLSGYTF. Written as DNA, the CDR3 is TGTGCCAGCAGCCAAGAAAGGACAGGGCTTAGTGGCTACACCTTC.

V gene TRBV7-2 combines with J gene TRBJ2-3, with TRBD2 matching over 8 bases. With 5 bases clipped from V and 6 bases from J, the junction kept 13 bases outside the gene matches. CDR1 and CDR2 (germline): SGHTA, FQGNSA. This CDR3 is 16 amino acids long. DNA of the CDR3: TGTGCCAGCAGCCGTTCCGCCAGCGGGGGCTCCGATACGCAGTATTTT. Translated, it gives CASSRSASGGSDTQYF.

This chain joins TRBV20-1 and TRBJ2-2; D tentatively reads TRBD1 or TRBD2 (6 bases each). Germline V lookup: CDR1 DFQATT, CDR2 SNEGSKA (reference sequence). The CDR3 runs 13 residues. Trimming took off 4 bases at V and 5 bases at J, with 11 bases between the two ends. CDR3 nucleotides: TGCAGTGCTAACAGGGCGGGAACCGGGGAGCTGTTTTTT. Amino acid sequence: CSANRAGTGELFF.

The chain links TRBV12-3 or TRBV12-4 to TRBJ2-7; D is undetermined. The V gene lost 4 bases and the J gene lost 6 bases, with 7 bases spanning the gap. The CDR3 runs 11 residues. The CDR3 DNA follows: TGTGCCAGCAGTTCCCCAGGCGAGCAGTACTTC. Its translation: CASSSPGEQYF.

The V call is TRBV25-1, the J call TRBJ2-3; either TRBD1 or TRBD2 may fit D (5 bases each). V lost 6 bases and J lost 6, with 22 bases in between. Germline CDR1 is MGHDK and CDR2 is SYGVNS. There are 16 residues in the CDR3. The CDR3 sequence: CASSGHTARERDTQYF. CDR3 DNA sequence: TGTGCCAGCAGCGGACATACGGCCAGGGAGAGGGATACGCAGTATTTT.

This chain uses TRBV5-1 with TRBJ1-2; 7 bases fit TRBD1. V lost 6 bases, J lost 4 bases, and 9 bases stayed unmatched. CDR3 length equals 14 residues. Germline lookup yields CDR1 SGHRS and CDR2 YFSETQ. CDR3 sequence reads: CASTIQGEGYGYTF. CDR3 DNA sequence: TGCGCCAGCACTATCCAGGGGGAAGGCTATGGCTACACCTTC. Supplemented by reference TRBV5-1 and TRBJ1-2, the full variable domain reads KAGVTQTPRYLIKTRGQQVTLSCSPISGHRSVSWYQQTPGQGLQFLFEYFSETQRNKGNFPGRFSGRQFSNSRSEMNVSTLELGDSALYLCASTIQGEGYGYTFGSGTRLTVV.